The 4 T cell receptor beta chains below were found in one sample sequenced in a study of T cell repertoires in cytomegalovirus infection (dated by TCRdb to between 2019 and 2020). Sequencing was performed on an Illumina HiSeq 1500. The public sequencing data were trimmed at Q25 with fastp and processed into clonotypes with MiXCR by TCRdb, which kept only in-frame beta chains. Each record represents a unique CDR3 protein, reported with the most common genes and DNA among its rows. The sample table records about 360,000 distinct CDR3 sequences; around 18% of these occur just once. Of the sample, around 10% is held by the ten largest clones. The sample consisted of PBMCs. These TCRs come from a human donor in good health (CMV status not recorded). Some clones in this sample may be carry-over from other donors' samples.

This clonotype occurred many times. The chain combines TRBV6-1 with TRBJ2-7; maybe TRBD2 (5 bases). This CDR3 is built from 12 residues. Germline assignment: CDR1 MNHNS and CDR2 SASEGT. The V end lost 6 bases, the J end lost 4 bases, and 10 bases lay between the germline ends. DNA of the CDR3: TGTGCCAGCAGCCGGACTGTTTACGAGCAGTACTTC. It specifies CASSRTVYEQYF.

This clonotype was detected many times. This chain uses TRBV7-2 with TRBJ1-6, with D unresolved. In germline, CDR1 is SGHTA, CDR2 FQGNSA. The CDR3 extends over 16 amino acids. Trimming pared 6 bases from V and 6 bases from J, leaving 18 bases between. For the CDR3, the DNA is TGTGCCAGCAGGTTAACTACGGCCACTGTTAATTCACCCCTCCACTTT. It is translated as CASRLTTATVNSPLHF.

This clonotype has a handful of counts. V usage is TRBV4-1 and J usage is TRBJ1-1; no clear D gene. Germline assignment: CDR1 MGHRA and CDR2 YSYEKL. The V end lost 1 base, the J end lost 4 bases, and 7 bases lay between the germline ends. There are 13 residues in the CDR3. The CDR3 sequence is CASSQVASTEAFF. In DNA form, the CDR3 reads TGCGCCAGCAGCCAAGTGGCGAGCACTGAAGCTTTCTTT.

This clonotype was seen ten or more times. The chain uses TRBV7-8 and TRBJ2-3; TRBD2 agrees at 7 bases. This CDR3 has 18 amino acids. From germline, CDR1 is SGHVS and CDR2 FQNEAQ. V dropped 0 bases and J dropped 2; count of bases not matched to a gene: 11. In DNA form, the CDR3 reads TGTGCCAGCAGCTTAGCCTGGGGTAGCGGGCCCAACACAGATACGCAGTATTTT. Protein product: CASSLAWGSGPNTDTQYF.